The T cell receptor beta chain described here comes from a study of blood T cell repertoires in COVID-19. Study summary: Samples came from the United States, Italy and Spain, spanning acute and convalescent COVID-19. In each case, the material was cDNA or gDNA derived from T cells, B-cell-depleted T cells, or PBMCs.

The V gene's germline CDR1 is SGHRS and CDR2 YFSETQ. Trimming removed 7 bases from V and 0 bases from J, with 12 bases in between. The CDR3 spans 14 residues. In the original workflow: Estimated nucleated cell counts came from reference gene primer amplification. Assay used: immunoSEQ multiplex PCR; TCRdb lists only in-frame clones, some missing. The D gene and trimming were derived from the DNA, and the V and J assignments and clone size from that table. The sample includes roughly 17,000 clones, 81% of them seen just once. The sequenced sample was peripheral blood. V usage is TRBV5-1 and J usage is TRBJ2-3; tentative D call: TRBD2 (6 bases). This TCR was recovered from a man in his sixties with acute or convalescent COVID-19. This chain's CDR3 is CASLAGTSTDTQYF. The CDR3 coding sequence is TGCGCCAGCCTTGCGGGGACTAGCACAGATACGCAGTATTTT.